This T cell receptor beta chain derives from a study of T cells in localized non-small cell lung cancer. Findings and limits, study-wide: In adjacent lung, a median around 52 of the top 100 tumor clones were found. Sequencing covered just one tumor region, so heterogeneity cannot be ruled out.

With respect to this clone: Antigen unknown.

Repertoires were generated with immunoSEQ multiplex PCR, while TCRdb's copy carries only in-frame clones and drops some. The sample has 40,000 to 50,000 clones, about 88% seen once. The germline V gene encodes CDR1 SGHDT and CDR2 YYEEEE. V was clipped by 4 bases and J by 11 bases; unmatched bases: 7. The CDR3 covers 13 residues. The V call is TRBV5-6, the J call TRBJ1-5; 9 nucleotides align to TRBD1. This clonotype was obtained from an older female donor with stage I squamous cell lung carcinoma. The specimen comprised peripheral blood, sampled before any cancer treatment. CDR3 DNA sequence: TGTGCCAGCAGCAGGGACAGGGCGGAGGCCCAGCATTTT. Translated, it gives CASSRDRAEAQHF. Drawing the rest from reference TRBV5-6 and TRBJ1-5, the complete variable domain is DAGVTQSPTHLIKTRGQQVTLRCSPKSGHDTVSWYQQALGQGPQFIFQYYEEEERQRGNFPDRFSGHQFPNYSSELNVNALLLGDSALYLCASSRDRAEAQHFGDGTRLSIL.